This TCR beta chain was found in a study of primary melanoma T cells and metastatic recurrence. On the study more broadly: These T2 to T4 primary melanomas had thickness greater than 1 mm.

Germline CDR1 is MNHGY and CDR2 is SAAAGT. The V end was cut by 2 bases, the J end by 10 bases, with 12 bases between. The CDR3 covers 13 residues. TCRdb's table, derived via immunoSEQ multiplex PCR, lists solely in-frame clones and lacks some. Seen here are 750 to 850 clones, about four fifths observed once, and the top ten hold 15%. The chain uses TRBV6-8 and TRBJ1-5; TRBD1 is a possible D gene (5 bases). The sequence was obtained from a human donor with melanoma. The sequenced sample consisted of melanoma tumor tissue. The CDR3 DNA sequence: TGTGCCAGCAGTTACGACAGAGCTCAACCCCAGCATTTT. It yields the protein CASSYDRAQPQHF.